This TCR beta chain was sequenced for a study of post-analysis software for immune sequencing data. Study-level information: Disease courses included relapsing-remitting, secondary progressive and progressive-relapsing multiple sclerosis.

Researchers reported that TCR beta cDNA libraries carried unique molecular identifiers. It was from about 0.98 to 11 million T cells that around 500,000 cDNA molecules came. TCRdb reanalysed the PCR reads using MiXCR and keeps one entry per CDR3 protein. The sample yields 650,000 to 850,000 distinct CDR3 sequences, roughly 50% seen once. Germline V gives CDR1 LGHNA, CDR2 YNFKEQ. The CDR3 length is 14 residues. The ends were cut back, 0 bases at V and 6 bases at J, with 9 bases in the middle. As concerns this clonotype: Its specificity is not known.

General observations from the study: Pronounced co-clustering by F measure was evident among identically batched samples. Controls had lower frequencies than patients of four or five TRBV segments, which included TRBV5-6, TRBV5-1 and TRBV20-1. In multiple sclerosis, normalized Chao1 diversity was significantly below that of controls.

Sequenced material: blood. This TCR came from a girl aged 10 to 17 with multiple sclerosis. This chain connects TRBV4-2 to TRBJ2-1; either TRBD1 or TRBD2 may supply D (5 bases each). In DNA, the CDR3 is TGTGCCAGCAGCCAAGACGGGACGCCCAATGAGCAGTTCTTC. It is translated as CASSQDGTPNEQFF.